Each of the 19 T cell receptor beta chains below was sequenced from the same sample in a study of identical twins. TCRdb reprocessed the 5' RACE reads via MiXCR and lists one record per CDR3 protein. Among fewer than 250,000 distinct CDR3 sequences, 7.5% were seen once, and the ten largest hold about 5.8%. The same specimen was also included in a second study, on yellow fever vaccine responses in identical twins.

Sequencing used CD8+ T cells sorted from blood. The source of these receptors is a woman younger than 30 in good health.

This clonotype was seen ten or more times. J is TRBJ1-5 and V is TRBV28; D remains unclear. Germline lookup yields CDR1 MDHEN and CDR2 SYDVKM. This CDR3 is 14 amino acids long. Between the trimmed V and J ends, which lost 4 bases and 0 bases, there was a span of 7 bases. CDR3 protein: CASSSDGSNQPQHF. The CDR3 bases are TGTGCCAGCAGTTCTGACGGTAGCAATCAGCCCCAGCATTTT.

There are many counts of this clonotype. The gene calls are TRBV5-1 and TRBJ2-7; 7 bases are a match to TRBD2. The CDR3 spans 13 residues. Per the germline V gene, CDR1 is SGHRS and CDR2 is YFSETQ. V shed 4 bases, J shed 2 bases, and the junction held 3 bases outside the gene matches. CDR3 in DNA: TGCGCCAGCAGCCCTAGCGGAACCTACGAGCAGTACTTC. Protein product: CASSPSGTYEQYF.

This clonotype was counted between two and nine times. This chain joins TRBV7-9 and TRBJ2-1, with 10 bases aligning to TRBD2. V was pared by 4 bases and J by 5 bases, with 2 bases of the junction left unmatched. The CDR3 is 14 amino acids. CDR1 SEHNR and CDR2 FQNEAQ come from the germline V gene (reference sequence). This chain's CDR3 is CASSSTSGHNEQFF. The CDR3 nucleotides are TGTGCCAGCAGCTCGACTAGCGGGCACAATGAGCAGTTCTTC.

This clonotype appeared a few times. The genes are TRBV9 and TRBJ2-3; 7 nucleotides agree with TRBD1. V shed 3 bases, J shed 5 bases, and the junction held 9 bases outside the gene matches. Germline V gene data show CDR1 as SGDLS and CDR2 as YYNGEE. The CDR3 runs 15 residues. Written as DNA, the CDR3 is TGTGCCAGCAGCGATTGGGACAGAGTGGGAGATACGCAGTATTTT. This encodes CASSDWDRVGDTQYF.

This clonotype was observed a few times. This rearrangement joins TRBV9 to TRBJ1-6; the D is unclear. The CDR3 runs to 14 residues. V was trimmed by 4 bases and J by 6 bases, leaving 11 bases between them. Looked up from germline, CDR1 is SGDLS and CDR2 is YYNGEE. CDR3 nucleotide sequence: TGTGCCAGCAGCCCCGTCTGGGTTAATTCACCCCTCCACTTT. Translation gives CASSPVWVNSPLHF. The variable domain in full, with the rest retrieved from reference TRBV9 and TRBJ1-6, is DSGVTQTPKHLITATGQRVTLRCSPRSGDLSVYWYQQSLDQGLQFLIQYYNGEERAKGNILERFSAQQFPDLHSELNLSSLELGDSALYFCASSPVWVNSPLHFGNGTRLTVT.

The J gene is TRBJ2-7, the V gene TRBV20-1; 10 bases agree with TRBD2. CDR1 and CDR2 (germline): DFQATT, SNEGSKA (reference sequence). The CDR3 has 15 residues. V shed 1 base, J shed 4 bases, and the junction held 7 bases outside the gene matches. The CDR3 loop reads CSARGGGLAEYEQYF. CDR3 DNA sequence: TGCAGTGCTAGAGGCGGCGGACTAGCGGAATACGAGCAGTACTTC.

This clonotype was counted only a few times. The chain employs TRBV5-1 and TRBJ2-1; D is possibly TRBD1 (5 bases). CDR1 and CDR2 (germline): SGHRS, YFSETQ. This CDR3 has 12 amino acids. V lost 4 bases and J 7 bases, leaving 9 bases between the germline ends. Here the CDR3 reads CASSRQTNEQFF. CDR3 nucleotide sequence: TGCGCCAGCAGCCGACAGACGAATGAGCAGTTCTTC.

The chain is built from TRBV2 and TRBJ2-7; D not certain. In germline, CDR1 is SNHLY, CDR2 FYNNEI. Between the trimmed V and J ends, which lost 7 bases and 1 base, there was a span of 8 bases. CDR3 length: 12 residues. DNA of the CDR3: TGTGCCAGCACCCCGGGTTCCTACGAGCAGTACTTC. Translation gives CASTPGSYEQYF.

A few counts support this clonotype. This chain joins TRBV20-1 and TRBJ1-5; 7 nucleotides line up with TRBD1. Germline trimming cut 0 bases from V and 4 bases from J; bases unmatched to any gene: 9. The CDR3 loop spans 16 amino acids. Germline V CDR1 and CDR2: DFQATT, SNEGSKA (reference sequence). Written as DNA, the CDR3 is TGCAGTGCTAGAGATCCCAGGGGGTGGGGAAATCAGCCCCAGCATTTT. It specifies CSARDPRGWGNQPQHF.

In its sample, this clonotype was seen a few times. V gene TRBV18 combines with J gene TRBJ2-5; possible D gene TRBD2, 6 bases. The CDR3 runs 14 residues. Trimming took off 1 base at V and 5 bases at J, with 11 bases between the two ends. Looked up from germline, CDR1 is KGHSH and CDR2 is LQKENI. The CDR3 is CASSPRDFPETQYF. As DNA, the CDR3 is TGTGCCAGCTCACCACGGGACTTCCCCGAGACCCAGTACTTC.

This clonotype was detected ten times or more. The chain has TRBV20-1 and TRBJ2-2; 8 bases agree with TRBD2. With V trimmed by 0 bases and J by 5 bases, 5 bases remained unmatched. Germline values: CDR1 DFQATT, CDR2 SNEGSKA (reference sequence). This CDR3 has 15 amino acids. The CDR3 region has the DNA TGCAGTGCTAGAGATACGGGAGGGGTTACCGGGGAGCTGTTTTTT. It is translated as CSARDTGGVTGELFF.

This clonotype was seen repeatedly, ten times or more. The chain carries TRBV3-1 and TRBJ1-1, with D perhaps TRBD1 (5 bases). Trimming removed 0 bases from V and 11 bases from J, with 16 bases in between. The CDR3 consists of 14 residues. Per the germline V gene, CDR1 is LGHDT and CDR2 is YNNKEL (reference sequence). The CDR3 sequence: CASSQDQGGTVAFF. DNA for the CDR3: TGTGCCAGCAGCCAAGATCAGGGCGGGACGGTCGCTTTCTTT. The full variable domain, completed using reference TRBV3-1 and TRBJ1-1, is DTAVSQTPKYLVTQMGNDKSIKCEQNLGHDTMYWYKQDSKKFLKIMFSYNNKELIINETVPNRFSPKSPDKAHLNLHINSLELGDSAVYFCASSQDQGGTVAFFGQGTRLTVV.

V usage is TRBV4-1 and J usage is TRBJ1-6, with 10 nucleotides matching TRBD1. Per germline, CDR1 MGHRA and CDR2 YSYEKL. This CDR3 has 15 residues. The ends lost 4 bases at V and 6 bases at J; junction bases unmatched: 3. In DNA, the CDR3 is TGCGCCAGCAGCCGAGGGACAGGGGTTAATTCACCCCTCCACTTT. Its translation: CASSRGTGVNSPLHF.

The chain joins TRBV11-2 to TRBJ2-2; TRBD2 is a possible D gene (5 bases). The V and J ends lost 5 bases and 4 bases respectively, with 14 bases between them. CDR1 is SGHAT and CDR2 is FQNNGV in the germline V gene. The CDR3 contains 15 residues. CDR3: CASSLQRGLTGELFF. In DNA, the CDR3 is TGTGCCAGCAGCCTCCAAAGAGGGCTCACCGGGGAGCTGTTTTTT.

This clonotype was seen at least ten times. CDR3 sequence (DNA): TGTGCCAGTCTCGAAACCGGGACACAGTTCTATGACGACCGTCACACCTTC. This translates into CASLETGTQFYDDRHTF. The chain is built from TRBV28 and TRBJ1-2; D might be TRBD1 (6 bases). Germline values: CDR1 MDHEN, CDR2 SYDVKM. V gave up 9 bases and J gave up 12 bases, with 35 bases separating them. CDR3 length: 17 residues.

This clonotype was detected many times. The CDR3 is CASSVTGREQFF. CDR3 bases: TGTGCCAGCAGCGTCACTGGGAGGGAGCAGTTCTTC. V is TRBV28 and J is TRBJ2-1, with TRBD2 as a possible D gene (6 bases). Germline-derived CDR1 and CDR2 are MDHEN and SYDVKM. The germline V and J ends were trimmed by 6 bases and 10 bases, with 13 bases remaining between them. The CDR3 contains 12 residues.

This clonotype was recorded many times. The V gene is TRBV3-1, the J gene TRBJ2-1, with 10 bases fitting TRBD2. The CDR3 covers 16 residues. V shed 0 bases, J shed 4 bases, and the junction held 3 bases outside the gene matches. Germline V gene sequence: CDR1 LGHDT, CDR2 YNNKEL (reference sequence). DNA of the CDR3: TGTGCCAGCAGCCAAGATACTAGCGGGGTGTACAATGAGCAGTTCTTC. Translation: CASSQDTSGVYNEQFF.

The chain is built from TRBV3-1 and TRBJ2-1; the match to TRBD2 covers 11 bases. CDR1 LGHDT and CDR2 YNNKEL come from the germline V gene (reference sequence). Trimming took 10 bases from V and 0 from J; bases not matched to a gene: 14. There are 18 residues in the CDR3. The CDR3 nucleotides read TGTGCCATCTGCCCTGGGACTAGCGGCGATAGCTCCTACAATGAGCAGTTCTTC. It is translated as CAICPGTSGDSSYNEQFF.

This clonotype was seen only a few times. This chain joins TRBV20-1 and TRBJ2-7; 9 nucleotides agree with TRBD2. J lost 7 bases, V lost 0 bases, and 13 bases had no gene match. Per germline, CDR1 DFQATT and CDR2 SNEGSKA (reference sequence). This CDR3 region has 16 residues. The chain's CDR3 is CSARDQTSGPRKEQYF. The CDR3 DNA is TGCAGTGCTAGAGACCAGACTAGCGGACCTAGAAAAGAGCAGTACTTC.